This T cell receptor (beta chain) was documented in a study of cytomegalovirus exposure and HLA in healthy donors. Whole-study context: Early release data held about 92 million unique TCRs from HLA-typed donors. Genetic ancestry analysis placed around 76% of the 350 to 500 donors that were genotyped in the Caucasian-associated cluster.

Germline V gives CDR1 MGHRA, CDR2 YSYEKL. The CDR3 runs 17 residues. Study-wide findings and caveats: Sequencing likely produced, as an artifact, a cluster of highly shared sequence variants. CMV serostatus alone was available as immune exposure information.

PCR was performed using 60 Vbeta and 13 Jbeta primers. This table comes from immunoSEQ multiplex PCR, and its TCRdb copy is limited to in-frame clones, with some not included. The data contain about 110,000 clones, 70% to 85% of them singletons. Comment on this clone: The target antigen is unknown. At one end, the junction sequence differs from germline, possibly due to a read error.

This chain links TRBV4-1 with TRBJ2-2; D is possibly TRBD1 (6 bases). The sequenced sample was PBMCs. This TCR was recovered from a male donor in good health and CMV-seronegative. The CDR3 here is CASSQAGASPNTGELFF. CDR3 DNA: TGCGCCAGCAGTCAAGCAGGGGCTAGCCCGAACACCGGGGAGCTGTTTTTT.